The rows below give T cell receptor beta chains drawn from one sample of a study of blood T cells in healthy people across ages. Using its own MiXCR run on the 5' RACE reads, TCRdb lists one record per CDR3 protein. The sample lists 1,500,000 or so distinct CDR3 sequences; roughly two fifths were seen once. Sequences were obtained from blood. These receptors all stem from a woman under 30 in good health. The CDR3 runs from the conserved cysteine through the conserved F or W. D genes are given only for firm matches. Size tells how often a clone was seen (once, few, many) or the class of an expanded clone, and some rows leave it out.

>-|TRBV27|-|TRBJ2-3
TGTGCCAGCAGTTTTACGGAAACAGATACGCAGTATTTT
CASSFTETDTQYF
>TRBD2|TRBV6-5|-|TRBJ2-5
TGTGCCAGCAGTTCGGGACTAGCGGGGGGGAGGTACCAAGAGACCCAGTACTTC
CASSSGLAGGRYQETQYF
>TRBD1|TRBV20-1|-|TRBJ2-4
TGCAGTGCTCTGACAGGGATGGCCAAAAACATTCAGTACTTC
CSALTGMAKNIQYF
>-|TRBV7-3|many|TRBJ2-3
TGTGCCAGCAGCTTGGGACTTCCTAGCACAGATACGCAGTATTTT
CASSLGLPSTDTQYF
>TRBD2|TRBV20-1|-|TRBJ2-5
TGCAGTGCTAGGAATCAGGACCGGGACTATGGGGAGACCCAGTACTTC
CSARNQDRDYGETQYF
>-|TRBV4-1|-|TRBJ1-2
TGCGCCAGCAGCCAATCGAACAACTATAACTATGGCTACACCTTC
CASSQSNNYNYGYTF
>TRBD1|TRBV4-2|-|TRBJ2-1
TGTGCCAGCAGCCTCCCGGGACAGGGGGTGGATGAGCAGTTCTTC
CASSLPGQGVDEQFF
>-|TRBV7-9|few|TRBJ1-6
TGTGCCAGCAGCTTAGTCTTCATGGGCTCACCCCTCCACTTT
CASSLVFMGSPLHF
>-|TRBV7-9|few|TRBJ1-4
TGTGCCAGCAGCTCCCGCCTTCAGGGTGGTAATGAAAAACTGTTTTTT
CASSSRLQGGNEKLFF
>-|TRBV7-9|-|TRBJ2-1
TGTGCCAGCAGCACGGACCACTACAATGAGCAGTTCTTC
CASSTDHYNEQFF
>-|TRBV4-3|-|TRBJ2-7
TGCGCCAGCAGCCAAGATCCAGCTACCTACGAGCAGTACTTC
CASSQDPATYEQYF
>-|TRBV5-1|-|TRBJ2-5
TGCGCCAGCAGCCCCACGGCAACCCAAGAGACCCAGTACTTC
CASSPTATQETQYF
>-|TRBV7-2|-|TRBJ2-5
TGTGCCAGCGGCGGGCCCTATTCAGACCAGTACTTC
CASGGPYSDQYF
>TRBD1|TRBV12-3/TRBV12-4|-|TRBJ1-5
TGTGCCAGCAGATTAACAGGGGGGGAGCAGCCCCAGCATTTT
CASRLTGGEQPQHF
>TRBD1|TRBV29-1|-|TRBJ2-3
TGCAGCGTTGAGGGACAGGGGGCGTTCGATACGCAGTATTTT
CSVEGQGAFDTQYF
>-|TRBV7-2|-|TRBJ2-5
TGTGCCAGCAGCTTAGATAGAGGGATAGGGACCCAGTACTTC
CASSLDRGIGTQYF
>TRBD2|TRBV4-3|-|TRBJ2-7
TGCGCCAGCAGCCAAGATGGGCTAGCGGGTTACGAGCAGTACTTC
CASSQDGLAGYEQYF
>TRBD2|TRBV11-2|-|TRBJ2-7
TGTGCCAGCAGCTTGGAACTAGCGGGCGTCTACGAGCAGTACTTC
CASSLELAGVYEQYF
>-|TRBV7-2|-|TRBJ2-5
TGTGCCAGCAGCTTAGCCCTAACCGGGGGACAAGAGACCCAGTACTTC
CASSLALTGGQETQYF
>-|TRBV9|once|TRBJ2-3
TGTGCCAGCAGCGAAACCGCAGACTCCTTCAGCACAGATACGCAGTATTTT
CASSETADSFSTDTQYF
>TRBD2|TRBV27|few|TRBJ2-5
TGTGCCAGCAGTTCGAACGGACTAGCGGGAGAGACCCAGTACTTC
CASSSNGLAGETQYF
>-|TRBV9|few|TRBJ1-1
TGTGCCAGCAGCGTAGGCAGGGACACTGAAGCTTTCTTT
CASSVGRDTEAFF
>-|TRBV5-1|-|TRBJ2-7
TGCGCCAGCAGCTTGGAACTCCAAAGCTCCTACAATGAGCAGTACTTC
CASSLELQSSYNEQYF
>-|TRBV7-2|-|TRBJ2-3
TGTGCCAGCAGCTTAAAAGTTAGTGGCGGGGCAGATACGCAGTATTTT
CASSLKVSGGADTQYF
>-|TRBV6-2/TRBV6-3|-|TRBJ2-3
TGTGCCAGCACCAAGTGGGATACGCAGTATTTT
CASTKWDTQYF
>-|TRBV12-3/TRBV12-4|-|TRBJ2-1
TGTGCCAGCAGTTTCCTACAGGAGCAGTTCTTC
CASSFLQEQFF
>-|TRBV5-1|once|TRBJ2-1
TGCGCCAGCAGCTTGGGCCCTAACTACAATGAGCGGTTCTTC
CASSLGPNYNERFF
>TRBD2|TRBV20-1|-|TRBJ2-1
TGCAGTGCTAGAGAGACTAGCGGGAACCCTCCCTACAATGAGCAGTTCTTC
CSARETSGNPPYNEQFF
>-|TRBV19|-|TRBJ2-5
TGTGCCAGTAGTAGGGGGGCAGGGGAGACCCAGTACTTC
CASSRGAGETQYF
>TRBD1|TRBV2|few|TRBJ1-1
TGTGCCAGCCGGGGACAGGGCTTTACTGAAGCTTTCTTT
CASRGQGFTEAFF
>-|TRBV29-1|few|TRBJ2-1
TGCAGCGTTGACATCCGGCTGAAGAATGAGCAGTTCTTC
CSVDIRLKNEQFF
>TRBD2|TRBV20-1|-|TRBJ2-1
TGCAGTGCTAGAGGGCTAGCGGGTAACTTCTACGAGCAGTTCTTC
CSARGLAGNFYEQFF
>-|TRBV3-1|-|TRBJ1-2
TGTGCCAGCAGCCAAGTGGGTCTTGGCTACACCTTC
CASSQVGLGYTF
>-|TRBV6-2/TRBV6-3|-|TRBJ2-2
TGTGCCAGCAGTTCCCCTAGGTGGGGCGGGGAGCTGTTTTTT
CASSSPRWGGELFF
>-|TRBV6-6|few|TRBJ2-1
TGTGCCAGCAGTCCTCTTAGCGCCAGGTTCTACAATGAGCAGTTCTTC
CASSPLSARFYNEQFF
>TRBD1|TRBV12-3/TRBV12-4|-|TRBJ2-2
TGTGCCAGCAGTTTGGGCGGGACAGGGCTCTCTGGGGAGCTGTTTTTT
CASSLGGTGLSGELFF
>-|TRBV20-1|few|TRBJ2-7
TGCAGTGCTAGAGTTTTGACAGCCCTAGGGGAGCAGTACTTC
CSARVLTALGEQYF
>-|TRBV10-3|-|TRBJ2-5
TGTGCCATCTTAGCGGCAGGCCAAGAGACCCAGTACTTC
CAILAAGQETQYF
>TRBD1|TRBV27|many|TRBJ1-2
TGTGCCAGCAGTTCCTATACTCCGGGACAGGGAGGCATCTATGGCTACACCTTC
CASSSYTPGQGGIYGYTF
>-|TRBV18|many|TRBJ1-2
TGTGCCAGCTCACCTGGACAGACCAACTATGGCTACACCTTC
CASSPGQTNYGYTF
>-|TRBV20-1|-|TRBJ1-1
TGCAGTGCTAAAGAGAGGCCTGAAGCTTTCTTT
CSAKERPEAFF
>TRBD1|TRBV4-2|few|TRBJ2-1
TGTGCCAGCAGCCAGGACAGGGTTGGTGAGCAGTTCTTC
CASSQDRVGEQFF
>-|TRBV6-5|-|TRBJ1-6
TGTGCCAGCAGTTACTCGAATCAGGGTTCACGTCCACCCCTCCACTTT
CASSYSNQGSRPPLHF
>-|TRBV12-3/TRBV12-4|-|TRBJ2-1
TGTGCCAGCAGTTCCCGGGGACAAATTGAGCAGTTCTTC
CASSSRGQIEQFF
>-|TRBV20-1|-|TRBJ1-2
TGCAGTGCTAGAGATCTGGGGGCAAGTCGGTATGGCTACACCTTC
CSARDLGASRYGYTF
>-|TRBV29-1|-|TRBJ2-1
TGCAGCGTTGAAGATCCAGGGTATGAGCAGTTCTTC
CSVEDPGYEQFF
>-|TRBV4-1|-|TRBJ2-6
TGCGCCAGCAGCCAAGGGCGGTTAGGCCTCTCTGGGGCCAACGTCCTGACTTTC
CASSQGRLGLSGANVLTF
>-|TRBV7-9|few|TRBJ2-1
TGTGCCAGCACCCAACCGGGTGAAAGCTCCTACAATGAGCAGTTCTTC
CASTQPGESSYNEQFF